The text below deals with one TCR beta chain. This sample is part of a study of blood T cell repertoires in COVID-19. Study information: Material from acute and convalescent COVID-19 was sourced from the United States, Italy and Spain. From T cells, B-cell-depleted T cells, or PBMCs came the material, which was cDNA or gDNA.

Authors' analysis steps: Reference gene primer amplification gave estimated nucleated cell counts. Data came from immunoSEQ multiplex PCR; TCRdb stores just in-frame clones and leaves some out. The V and J calls and clone size come from that table; D and trimming were worked out from the DNA. The table lists fewer than 200,000 clones, 80% to 95% of them singletons, with 0.5% to 0.55% in the top ten. The clonotype was recovered from a man aged 50-60 years with acute or convalescent COVID-19. The material sequenced was peripheral blood.

The CDR3 region is CASSFHKQGARPGELFF. Here the CDR3 DNA reads TGTGCCAGCAGCTTCCACAAACAGGGGGCGCGTCCCGGGGAGCTGTTTTTT. The rearrangement joins TRBV5-4 to TRBJ2-2; 9 bases map to TRBD1. Trimming removed 2 bases from V and 6 bases from J; junction bases left unmatched: 11. This CDR3 is built from 17 residues. Germline V gene lookup returns CDR1 SGHNT and CDR2 YYREEE (reference sequence).